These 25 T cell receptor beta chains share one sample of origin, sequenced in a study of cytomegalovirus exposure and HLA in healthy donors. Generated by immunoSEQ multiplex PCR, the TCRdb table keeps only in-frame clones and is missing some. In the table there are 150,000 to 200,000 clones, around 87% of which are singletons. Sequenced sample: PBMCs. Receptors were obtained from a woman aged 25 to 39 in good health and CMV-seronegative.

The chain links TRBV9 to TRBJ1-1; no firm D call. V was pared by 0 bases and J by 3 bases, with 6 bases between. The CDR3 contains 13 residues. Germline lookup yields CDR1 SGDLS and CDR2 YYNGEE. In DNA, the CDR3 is TGTGCCAGCAGCGTAGGAGTCGACACTGAAGCTTTCTTT. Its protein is CASSVGVDTEAFF. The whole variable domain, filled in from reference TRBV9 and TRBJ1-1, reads DSGVTQTPKHLITATGQRVTLRCSPRSGDLSVYWYQQSLDQGLQFLIQYYNGEERAKGNILERFSAQQFPDLHSELNLSSLELGDSALYFCASSVGVDTEAFFGQGTRLTVV.

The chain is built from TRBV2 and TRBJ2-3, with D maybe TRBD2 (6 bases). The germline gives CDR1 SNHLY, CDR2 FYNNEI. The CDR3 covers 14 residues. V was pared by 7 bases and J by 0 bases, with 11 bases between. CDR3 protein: CASNRRESTDTQYF. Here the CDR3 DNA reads TGTGCCAGCAACCGACGGGAGAGCACAGATACGCAGTATTTT.

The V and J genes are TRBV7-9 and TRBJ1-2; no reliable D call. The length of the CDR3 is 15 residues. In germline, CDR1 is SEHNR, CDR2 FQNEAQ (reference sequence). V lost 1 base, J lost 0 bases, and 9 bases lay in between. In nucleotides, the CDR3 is TGTGCCAGCAGCTTAGAAGCAGGCACTAACTATGGCTACACCTTC. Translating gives CASSLEAGTNYGYTF. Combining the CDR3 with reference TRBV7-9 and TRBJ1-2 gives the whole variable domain DTGVSQNPRHKITKRGQNVTFRCDPISEHNRLYWYRQTLGQGPEFLTYFQNEAQLEKSRLLSDRFSAERPKGSFSTLEIQRTEQGDSAMYLCASSLEAGTNYGYTFGSGTRLTVV.

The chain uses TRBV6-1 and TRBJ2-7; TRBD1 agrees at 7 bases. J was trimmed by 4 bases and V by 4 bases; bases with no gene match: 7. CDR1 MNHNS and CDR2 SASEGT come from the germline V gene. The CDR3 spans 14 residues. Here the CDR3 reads CASSVGTAAYEQYF. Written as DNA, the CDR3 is TGTGCCAGCAGTGTGGGGACAGCAGCATACGAGCAGTACTTC.

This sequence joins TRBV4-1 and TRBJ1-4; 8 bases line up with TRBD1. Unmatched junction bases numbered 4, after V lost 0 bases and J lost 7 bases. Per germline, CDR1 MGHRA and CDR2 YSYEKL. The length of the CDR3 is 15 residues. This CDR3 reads CASSQEGTGVEKLFF. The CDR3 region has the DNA TGCGCCAGCAGCCAAGAGGGGACAGGCGTTGAAAAACTGTTTTTT.

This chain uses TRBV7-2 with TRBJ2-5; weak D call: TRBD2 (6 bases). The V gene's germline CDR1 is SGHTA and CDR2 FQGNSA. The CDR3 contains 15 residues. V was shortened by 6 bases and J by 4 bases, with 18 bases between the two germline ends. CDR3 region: CASSSLVGRGETQYF. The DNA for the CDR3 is TGTGCCAGCAGTAGCTTGGTGGGGCGGGGAGAGACCCAGTACTTC.

CDR3 in amino acids: CASSLGLNTEAFF. CDR3 bases: TGTGCCAGCAGCCTTGGGCTGAACACTGAAGCTTTCTTT. This rearrangement joins TRBV27 to TRBJ1-1; D gene ambiguous. Trimming took 6 bases from V and 0 from J, leaving 8 bases between them. CDR3 size: 13 residues. Germline CDR1 reads MNHEY; CDR2 reads SMNVEV (reference sequence).

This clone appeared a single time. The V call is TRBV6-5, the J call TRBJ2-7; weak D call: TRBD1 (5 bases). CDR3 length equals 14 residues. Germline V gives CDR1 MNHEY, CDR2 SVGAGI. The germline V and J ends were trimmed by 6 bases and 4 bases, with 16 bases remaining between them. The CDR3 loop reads CASRATRTSYEQYF. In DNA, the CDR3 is TGTGCCAGCAGGGCTACAAGGACATCTTACGAGCAGTACTTC.

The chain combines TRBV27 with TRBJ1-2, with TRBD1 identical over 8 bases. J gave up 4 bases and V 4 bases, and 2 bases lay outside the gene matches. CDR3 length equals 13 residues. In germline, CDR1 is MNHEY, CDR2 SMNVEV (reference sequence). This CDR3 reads CASSSTGGYGYTF. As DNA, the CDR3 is TGTGCCAGCAGTTCAACAGGGGGCTATGGCTACACCTTC.

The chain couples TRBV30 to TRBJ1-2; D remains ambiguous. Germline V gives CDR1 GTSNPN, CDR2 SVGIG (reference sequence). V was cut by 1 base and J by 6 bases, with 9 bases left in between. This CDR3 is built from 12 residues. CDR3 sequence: CAWSDAGDGYTF. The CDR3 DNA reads TGTGCCTGGAGTGATGCGGGCGATGGCTACACCTTC.

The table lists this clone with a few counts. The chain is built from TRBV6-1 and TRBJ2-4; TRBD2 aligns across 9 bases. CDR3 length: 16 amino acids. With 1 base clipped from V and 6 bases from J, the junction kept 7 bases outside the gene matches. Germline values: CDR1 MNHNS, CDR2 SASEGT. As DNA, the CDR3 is TGTGCCAGCAGTGAAGAGTCGGGCGGGGGGGCAAACATTCAGTACTTC. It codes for CASSEESGGGANIQYF.

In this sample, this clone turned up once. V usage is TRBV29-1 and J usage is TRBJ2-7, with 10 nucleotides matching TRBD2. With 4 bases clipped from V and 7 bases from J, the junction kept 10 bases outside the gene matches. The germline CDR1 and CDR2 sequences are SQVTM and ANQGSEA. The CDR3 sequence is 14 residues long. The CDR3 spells CSVVLLAGAWEQYF. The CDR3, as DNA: TGCAGCGTTGTTCTGCTAGCGGGGGCCTGGGAGCAGTACTTC.

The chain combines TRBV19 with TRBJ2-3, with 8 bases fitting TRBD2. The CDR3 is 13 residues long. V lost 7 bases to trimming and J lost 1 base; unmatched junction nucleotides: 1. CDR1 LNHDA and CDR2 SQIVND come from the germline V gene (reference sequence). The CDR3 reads CASKTSGTDTQYF. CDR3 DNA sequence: TGTGCCAGTAAGACTAGCGGCACAGATACGCAGTATTTT. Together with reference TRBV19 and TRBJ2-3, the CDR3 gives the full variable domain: DGGITQSPKYLFRKEGQNVTLSCEQNLNHDAMYWYRQDPGQGLRLIYYSQIVNDFQKGDIAEGYSVSREKKESFPLTVTSAQKNPTAFYLCASKTSGTDTQYFGPGTRLTVL.

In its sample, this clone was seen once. The CDR3 nucleotides are TGTGCCAGCAGCTCGGACAGGAGCAATCAGCCCCAGCATTTT. Amino acids: CASSSDRSNQPQHF. The rearrangement links TRBV4-2 to TRBJ1-5, with 7 bases identical to TRBD1. Losses at the gene ends were 5 bases for V and 1 base for J; bases not matched to a gene: 2. This CDR3 is built from 14 residues. The germline CDR1 and CDR2 sequences are LGHNA and YNFKEQ.

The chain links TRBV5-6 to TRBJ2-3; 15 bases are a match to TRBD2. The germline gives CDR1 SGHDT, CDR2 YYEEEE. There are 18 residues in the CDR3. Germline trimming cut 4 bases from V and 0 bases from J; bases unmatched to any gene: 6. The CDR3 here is CASSLGLAGGRSTDTQYF. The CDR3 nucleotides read TGTGCCAGCAGCCTGGGACTAGCGGGGGGCCGTAGCACAGATACGCAGTATTTT.

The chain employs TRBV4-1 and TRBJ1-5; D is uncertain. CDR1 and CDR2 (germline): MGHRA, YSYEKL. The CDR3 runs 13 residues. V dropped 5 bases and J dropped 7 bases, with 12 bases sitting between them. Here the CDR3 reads CASSALVSQPQHF. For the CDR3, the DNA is TGCGCCAGCAGCGCGTTGGTGTCGCAGCCCCAGCATTTT.

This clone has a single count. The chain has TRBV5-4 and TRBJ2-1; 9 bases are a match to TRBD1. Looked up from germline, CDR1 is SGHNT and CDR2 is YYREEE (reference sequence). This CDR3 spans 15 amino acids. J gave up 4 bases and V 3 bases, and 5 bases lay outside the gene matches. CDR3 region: CASSSGQGFYNEQFF. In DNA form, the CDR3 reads TGTGCCAGCAGCTCGGGACAGGGTTTTTACAATGAGCAGTTCTTC.

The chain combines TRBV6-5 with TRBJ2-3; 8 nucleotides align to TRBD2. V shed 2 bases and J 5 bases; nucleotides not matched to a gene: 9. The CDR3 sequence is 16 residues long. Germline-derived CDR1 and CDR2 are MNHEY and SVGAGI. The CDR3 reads CASSYRLGGGKDTQYF. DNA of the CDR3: TGTGCCAGCAGTTACCGGCTGGGCGGGGGGAAAGATACGCAGTATTTT.

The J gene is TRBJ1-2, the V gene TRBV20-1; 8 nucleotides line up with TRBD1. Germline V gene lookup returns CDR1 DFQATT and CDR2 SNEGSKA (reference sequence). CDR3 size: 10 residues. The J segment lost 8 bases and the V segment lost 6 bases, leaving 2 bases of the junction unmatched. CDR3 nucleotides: TGCAGTGCAGGACAGGGCGGCTACACCTTC. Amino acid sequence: CSAGQGGYTF.

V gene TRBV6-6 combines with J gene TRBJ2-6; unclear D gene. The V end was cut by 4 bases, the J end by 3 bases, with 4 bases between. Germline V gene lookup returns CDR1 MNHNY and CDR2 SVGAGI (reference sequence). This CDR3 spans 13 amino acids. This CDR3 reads CASSFVGANVLTF. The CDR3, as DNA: TGTGCCAGCAGTTTCGTTGGGGCCAACGTCCTGACTTTC.

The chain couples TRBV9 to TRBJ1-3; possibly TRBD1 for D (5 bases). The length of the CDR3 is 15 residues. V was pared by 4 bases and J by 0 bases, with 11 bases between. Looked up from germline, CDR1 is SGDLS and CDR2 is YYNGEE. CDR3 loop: CASSPGQASGNTIYF. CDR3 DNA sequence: TGTGCCAGCAGCCCAGGACAAGCCTCTGGAAACACCATATATTTT.

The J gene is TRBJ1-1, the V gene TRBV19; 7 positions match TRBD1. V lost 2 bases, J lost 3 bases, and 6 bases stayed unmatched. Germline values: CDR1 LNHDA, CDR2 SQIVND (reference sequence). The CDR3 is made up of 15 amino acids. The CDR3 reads CASSIQTTGDTEAFF. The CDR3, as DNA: TGTGCCAGTAGTATACAGACTACAGGGGACACTGAAGCTTTCTTT.

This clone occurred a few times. CDR3 coding DNA: TGTGCCAGTAGAGACAGGTCCTATGGCTACACCTTC. It is translated as CASRDRSYGYTF. The chain combines TRBV19 with TRBJ1-2; the D gene is possibly TRBD1 (6 bases). V lost 6 bases, J lost 4 bases, and 9 bases lay in between. The CDR3 is 12 amino acids. Germline values: CDR1 LNHDA, CDR2 SQIVND (reference sequence).

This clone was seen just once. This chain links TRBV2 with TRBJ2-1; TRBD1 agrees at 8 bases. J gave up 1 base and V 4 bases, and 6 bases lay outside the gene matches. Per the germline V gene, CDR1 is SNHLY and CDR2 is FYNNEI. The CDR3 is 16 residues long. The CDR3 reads CASSARTGISYNEQFF. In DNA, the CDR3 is TGTGCCAGCAGTGCCCGGACAGGGATTTCCTACAATGAGCAGTTCTTC.

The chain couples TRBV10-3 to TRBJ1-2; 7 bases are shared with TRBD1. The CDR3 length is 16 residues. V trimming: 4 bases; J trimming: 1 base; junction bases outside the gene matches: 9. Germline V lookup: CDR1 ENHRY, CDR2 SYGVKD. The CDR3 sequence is CAISVGQGQDNYGYTF. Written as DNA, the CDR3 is TGTGCCATCAGTGTGGGGCAAGGACAGGATAACTATGGCTACACCTTC.